A single sample gave rise to the 29 T cell receptor gamma chains below, sequenced in a study of intestinal T cells in coeliac disease. Using around 210 ng of biopsy DNA, TRG was amplified with LymphoTrack primers. TCRdb redid clone calling on the multiplex PCR reads using CATT. The sample contains 640 or so gamma-chain clones, 40% to 55% of which appear only once. Genomic DNA came from ten roughly 5.2-µm formalin-fixed paraffin-embedded scrolls per case. Material for sequencing was a duodenal biopsy. Receptors originate from a human donor with celiac disease.

This clone appeared a single time. The junction differs from germline at one of its ends, possibly a read error. At the DNA level, this CDR3 is encoded by other sequences in the same sample as well. This chain joins TRGV2 and TRGJ1 or TRGJ2. Germline CDR1 and CDR2: EGSNGY and YDSYNSKV. The CDR3 covers 16 residues. The CDR3 sequence: CATYLRLIVNYYKKLF. CDR3 in DNA: TGTGCCACCTACCTCCGCCTGATAGTTAATTATTATAAGAAACTCTTC.

Concerning this clone: The TCRdb protein comes from a much larger clone and disagrees with this DNA's translation at residue 7, likely due to a read error; the protein given here is derived from the DNA. This chain joins TRGV9 and TRGJ1 or TRGJ2. Germline V lookup: CDR1 GITISATS, CDR2 ISYDGTV (reference sequence). The CDR3 contains 15 residues. V was clipped by 0 bases and J by 3 bases; unmatched bases: 8. The CDR3 DNA reads TGTGCCTTGTGGGAGGTGCATGGGTTTTATTATAAGAAACTCTTT. It specifies CALWEVHGFYYKKLF.

Points on this clone: Being one base from a much bigger clone, this may be a read error. V gene TRGV2 combines with J gene TRGJ1 or TRGJ2. CDR3 size: 15 residues. The germline CDR1 and CDR2 sequences are EGSNGY and YDSYNSKV. As DNA, the CDR3 is TGTGCCACCTGGGACGGGCGCATGGATTATTATAAGAAGCTCTTT. This gives the protein CATWDGRMDYYKKLF.

A few counts support this clone. TCRdb attributes to this sequence the protein of a much larger clone, which differs from the DNA translation at residue 9; a read error is likely, and the protein displayed is translated from the DNA. This chain links TRGV2 with TRGJ1 or TRGJ2. There are 13 residues in the CDR3. Germline CDR1 EGSNGY, CDR2 YDSYNSKV. The trim removed 0 bases at V and 9 bases at J, leaving 8 bases unmatched. The CDR3 nucleotides are TGTGCCACCTGGGACGGGCTTAATTGTAAGAAACTCTTT. This gives the protein CATWDGLNCKKLF.

The chain employs TRGV9 and TRGJ1 or TRGJ2. Trimming cost V 2 bases and J 0 bases; bases outside gene matches: 7. The CDR3 covers 15 residues. Germline V gene lookup returns CDR1 GITISATS and CDR2 ISYDGTV (reference sequence). The CDR3 reads CALWEEDSNYYKKLF. CDR3 coding DNA: TGTGCCTTGTGGGAGGAGGACTCGAATTATTATAAGAAACTCTTT.

A word on this clone: This may come from a read error, since a much larger clone is one base off. The V call is TRGV2, the J call TRGJ1 or TRGJ2. CDR3 length: 13 amino acids. Germline CDR1 EGSNGY, CDR2 YDSYNSKV. CDR3 amino acids: CATWDGTYYKKLF. CDR3 sequence (DNA): TGTGCCACCTGGGACGGGACTTATTATAAGAAACTCTTC.

This clone was observed a few times. The CDR3 spells CAPGMGVYYKKLF. Here the CDR3 DNA reads TGTGCACCTGGGATGGGGGTGTATTATAAGAAACTCTTT. V and J are TRGV8 and TRGJ1 or TRGJ2. CDR3 length equals 13 residues. Germline V lookup: CDR1 VENAVY, CDR2 YDSYNSRV.

This clone is judged large. CDR3 region: CATWVITPCYYKKLF. CDR3 bases: TGTGCCACCTGGGTCATTACCCCCTGTTATTATAAGAAACTCTTT. This sequence joins TRGV2 and TRGJ1 or TRGJ2. After removal of 5 bases from V and 3 bases from J, the junction contained 13 bases not matched to a gene. The CDR3 covers 15 residues. Germline V gene sequence: CDR1 EGSNGY, CDR2 YDSYNSKV.

The chain joins TRGV10 to TRGJP1. TRGV10 counts as an open reading frame of uncertain function. V shed 12 bases, J shed 4 bases, and the junction held 12 bases outside the gene matches. This CDR3 spans 14 amino acids. The CDR3, as DNA: TGTGCTGCTAGGATTACCCGCACTGGTTGGTTCAAGATATTT. Amino acid sequence: CAARITRTGWFKIF.

Notes on this clone: This may be a read error: a much more frequent sequence differs by one nucleotide. Other DNA sequences in this sample translate to the same CDR3. The chain employs TRGV2 and TRGJP1. Germline V gene sequence: CDR1 EGSNGY, CDR2 YDSYNSKV. CDR3 length equals 12 residues. CDR3 loop: CATWVSGWFKIF. CDR3 nucleotides: TGTGCCACCTGGGTTTCGGGTTGGTTCAAGATATTC.

The V gene is TRGV3, the J gene TRGJ1 or TRGJ2. The V and J ends lost 0 bases and 7 bases, in that order; junction bases with no gene match: 6. The germline V gene encodes CDR1 VTNTFY and CDR2 YDVSTARD (reference sequence). This CDR3 region has 13 residues. DNA for the CDR3: TGTGCCACCTGGGACAGGCTAGGATATAAGAAACTCTTT. Translating gives CATWDRLGYKKLF.

Sample share makes this clone large. V gene TRGV3 combines with J gene TRGJ1 or TRGJ2. CDR1 is VTNTFY, CDR2 YDVSTARD, per germline (reference sequence). Trimming took 0 bases from V and 2 from J; bases not matched to a gene: 4. The CDR3 sequence is 14 residues long. This CDR3 is CATWDRPYYYKKLF. The CDR3 DNA reads TGTGCCACCTGGGACAGGCCATATTATTATAAGAAACTCTTT.

The CDR3: CATWTFWIKTF. For the CDR3, the DNA is TGTGCCACCTGGACTTTTTGGATCAAGACGTTT. The V call is TRGV2, the J call TRGJP2. Germline-derived CDR1 and CDR2 are EGSNGY and YDSYNSKV. The CDR3 contains 11 residues. The V and J ends lost 6 bases and 10 bases, in that order; junction bases with no gene match: 5.

This clone is deemed large. The rearrangement links TRGV9 to TRGJ1 or TRGJ2. With V trimmed by 5 bases and J by 3 bases, 1 base remained unmatched. Germline values: CDR1 GITISATS, CDR2 ISYDGTV (reference sequence). The CDR3 covers 11 residues. Written as DNA, the CDR3 is TGTGCCTTGTGGGGTTATTATAAGAAACTCTTT. This translates into CALWGYYKKLF.

V gene TRGV10 combines with J gene TRGJP2. TRGV10 qualifies as an ORF whose function is uncertain. This CDR3 region has 15 residues. V lost 8 bases and J lost 3; bases outside the gene matches: 10. CDR3: CAAWELYGSDWIKTF. The DNA for the CDR3 is TGTGCTGCGTGGGAGTTATACGGTAGTGATTGGATCAAGACGTTT.

The chain combines TRGV2 with TRGJP2. The CDR3 is made up of 14 amino acids. The germline gives CDR1 EGSNGY, CDR2 YDSYNSKV. V lost 10 bases to trimming and J lost 0 bases; unmatched junction nucleotides: 8. CDR3 region: CATRGYSSDWIKTF. Written as DNA, the CDR3 is TGTGCCACGAGAGGGTATAGTAGTGATTGGATCAAGACGTTT.

V usage is TRGV10 and J usage is TRGJ1 or TRGJ2. TRGV10 falls under the ORF class, with uncertain function. CDR3 length equals 10 residues. Trimming took 12 bases from V and 11 from J; bases not matched to a gene: 11. The CDR3 region is CAAPEEEKLF. In DNA form, the CDR3 reads TGTGCTGCCCCTGAGGAGGAGAAACTCTTT.

This clone is deemed large. Mismatch with germline at one junction end may stem from a read error. V is TRGV8 and J is TRGJ1 or TRGJ2. CDR1 VENAVY and CDR2 YDSYNSRV come from the germline V gene. The CDR3 is 11 residues long. The CDR3 is CAIWDAYKKLF. Written as DNA, the CDR3 is TGTGCCATCTGGGATGCTTATAAGAAACTCTTT.

Relative to its sample, this clone is large (0.1 to 1%). The rearrangement uses TRGV9 and TRGJ1 or TRGJ2. The germline V gene encodes CDR1 GITISATS and CDR2 ISYDGTV (reference sequence). The trim removed 1 base at V and 2 bases at J, leaving 5 bases unmatched. This CDR3 is 14 amino acids long. CDR3: CALWEVLYYYKKLF. The CDR3 bases are TGTGCCTTGTGGGAGGTCCTTTATTATTATAAGAAACTCTTT.

CDR3 DNA: TGTGCCATCCTGGGAGTTTCTGGGAATTATAAGAAACTCTTT. This encodes CAILGVSGNYKKLF. V and J are TRGV8 and TRGJ1 or TRGJ2. CDR3 length equals 14 residues. After removal of 11 bases from V and 5 bases from J, the junction contained 18 bases not matched to a gene. Per the germline V gene, CDR1 is VENAVY and CDR2 is YDSYNSRV.

The chain combines TRGV2 with TRGJ1 or TRGJ2. The CDR3 has 15 residues. The ends lost 8 bases at V and 0 bases at J; junction bases unmatched: 13. The germline CDR1 and CDR2 sequences are EGSNGY and YDSYNSKV. The CDR3, as DNA: TGTGCCACCTTGGGACGGGCGGGGAATTATTATAAGAAACTCTTT. Its protein product is CATLGRAGNYYKKLF.

By its share, this clone is large. Other nucleotide sequences in the sample specify the same CDR3. The rearrangement joins TRGV2 to TRGJ1 or TRGJ2. The CDR3 contains 11 residues. V dropped 1 base and J dropped 8; count of bases not matched to a gene: 2. The germline gives CDR1 EGSNGY, CDR2 YDSYNSKV. CDR3 bases: TGTGCCACCTGGGACGGAAATAAGAAACTCTTT. This codes for CATWDGNKKLF.

This clone was picked up a small number of times. A much larger clone differs by one base, so this may be a read error. The gene calls are TRGV8 and TRGJP2. The germline CDR1 and CDR2 sequences are VENAVY and YDSYNSRV. This CDR3 comprises 13 residues. The CDR3 loop reads CATWDSSDWTKTF. For the CDR3, the DNA is TGTGCCACCTGGGATAGTAGTGATTGGACCAAGACGTTT.

This clone was seen only a few times. This sequence joins TRGV3 and TRGJ1 or TRGJ2. The germline V gene has CDR1 VTNTFY and CDR2 YDVSTARD (reference sequence). This CDR3 has 13 residues. J lost 5 bases, V lost 3 bases, and 7 bases had no gene match. The CDR3: CATWDSVHYKKLF. The CDR3 DNA sequence: TGTGCCACCTGGGACTCAGTACATTATAAGAAACTCTTT.

This clone has just a few counts. This chain connects TRGV2 to TRGJP2. CDR1 is EGSNGY, CDR2 YDSYNSKV, per germline. The CDR3 has 15 amino acids. The CDR3 loop is CAPGTAGSSDWIKTF. DNA of the CDR3: TGTGCACCTGGGACGGCGGGAAGTAGTGATTGGATCAAGACGTTT.

This clone has just a few counts. This chain uses TRGV8 with TRGJP2. Germline CDR1 reads VENAVY; CDR2 reads YDSYNSRV. J lost 10 bases, V lost 0 bases, and 5 bases had no gene match. The CDR3 has 13 amino acids. Here the CDR3 DNA reads TGTGCCACCTGGGATAGGCCGCCTTGGATCAAGACGTTT. It translates to CATWDRPPWIKTF.

As concerns this clone: A junction boundary mismatches the germline segment, possibly from a read error. V gene TRGV8 combines with J gene TRGJ1 or TRGJ2. There are 13 residues in the CDR3. CDR1 VENAVY and CDR2 YDSYNSRV come from the germline V gene. In nucleotides, the CDR3 is TGTGCCACCTGTGATAGGCTGGTTTATAAGAAACTCTTT. Its translation: CATCDRLVYKKLF.

The CDR3 region is CAAWDPEFIIKKLF. CDR3 nucleotides: TGTGCTGCGTGGGATCCGGAGTTTATTATAAAGAAACTCTTT. The chain carries TRGV10 and TRGJ1 or TRGJ2. TRGV10 carries the ORF label, with uncertain function. The CDR3 consists of 14 residues. Trimming at V came to 8 bases and at J to 10 bases, leaving 18 bases not matched to a gene.

For the V gene the call is TRGV2; the J gene has no call. The germline gives CDR1 EGSNGY, CDR2 YDSYNSKV. This CDR3 contains 12 residues. Here the CDR3 reads CATWTQIGSKTF. CDR3 bases: TGTGCCACCTGGACGCAAATTGGATCAAAGACGTTT.